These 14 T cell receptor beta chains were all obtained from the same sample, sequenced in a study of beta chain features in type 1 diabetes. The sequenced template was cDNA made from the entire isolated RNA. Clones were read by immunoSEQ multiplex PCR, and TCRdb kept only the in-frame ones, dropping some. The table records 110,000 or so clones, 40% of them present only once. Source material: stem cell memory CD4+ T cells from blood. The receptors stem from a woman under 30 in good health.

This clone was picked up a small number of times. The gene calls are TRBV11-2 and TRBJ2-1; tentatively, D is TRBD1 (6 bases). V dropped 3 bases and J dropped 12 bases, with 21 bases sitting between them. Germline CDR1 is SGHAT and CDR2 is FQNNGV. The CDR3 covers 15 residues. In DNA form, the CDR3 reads TGTGCCAGCAGCTTCCTCAGGGGTTCACAAAGATTGCAGTTCTTC. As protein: CASSFLRGSQRLQFF.

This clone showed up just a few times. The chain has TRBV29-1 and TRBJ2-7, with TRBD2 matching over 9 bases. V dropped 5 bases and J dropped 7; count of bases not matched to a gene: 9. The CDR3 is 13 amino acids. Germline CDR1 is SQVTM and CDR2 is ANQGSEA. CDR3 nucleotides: TGCAGCGTTTCGGGAGCGGGAGGTACAGAGCAGTACTTC. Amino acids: CSVSGAGGTEQYF.

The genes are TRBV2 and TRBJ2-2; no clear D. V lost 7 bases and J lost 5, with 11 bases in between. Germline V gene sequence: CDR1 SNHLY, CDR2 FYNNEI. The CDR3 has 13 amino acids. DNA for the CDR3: TGTGCCAGCACCCTCGTGGAGACCGGGGAGCTGTTTTTT. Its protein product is CASTLVETGELFF. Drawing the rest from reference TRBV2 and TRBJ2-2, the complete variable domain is EPEVTQTPSHQVTQMGQEVILRCVPISNHLYFYWYRQILGQKVEFLVSFYNNEISEKSEIFDDQFSVERPDGSNFTLKIRSTKLEDSAMYFCASTLVETGELFFGEGSRLTVL.

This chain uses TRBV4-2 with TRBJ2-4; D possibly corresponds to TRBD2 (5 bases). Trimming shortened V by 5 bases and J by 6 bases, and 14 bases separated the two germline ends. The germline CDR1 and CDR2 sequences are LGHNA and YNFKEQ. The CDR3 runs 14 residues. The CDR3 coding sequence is TGTGCCAGCAGCTTCTTTGCGGGTGGAAACATTCAGTACTTC. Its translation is CASSFFAGGNIQYF.

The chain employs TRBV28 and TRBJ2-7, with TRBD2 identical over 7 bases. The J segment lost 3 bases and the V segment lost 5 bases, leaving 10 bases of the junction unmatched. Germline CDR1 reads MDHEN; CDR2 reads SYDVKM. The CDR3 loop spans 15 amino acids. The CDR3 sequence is CASSPRGRVLYEQYF. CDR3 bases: TGTGCCAGCAGTCCGCGGGGGAGAGTACTCTACGAGCAGTACTTC.

The CDR3, as DNA: TGCGCCAGCAGTTCTGATAGCGGGAGCGGAGTCCTCCCAGATACGCAGTATTTT. The encoded protein is CASSSDSGSGVLPDTQYF. This rearrangement joins TRBV5-1 to TRBJ2-3, with 9 nucleotides matching TRBD2. Trimming cost V 5 bases and J 4 bases; bases outside gene matches: 17. Germline V CDR1 and CDR2: SGHRS, YFSETQ. This CDR3 is 18 amino acids long.

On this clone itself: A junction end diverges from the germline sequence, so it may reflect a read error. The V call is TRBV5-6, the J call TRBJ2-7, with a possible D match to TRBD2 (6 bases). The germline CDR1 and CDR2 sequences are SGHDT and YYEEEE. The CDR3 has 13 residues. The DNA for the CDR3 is TGTGCCAGCAGCTGGGACTTCTCCTACGAGCAGTGCTTC. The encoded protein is CASSWDFSYEQCF.

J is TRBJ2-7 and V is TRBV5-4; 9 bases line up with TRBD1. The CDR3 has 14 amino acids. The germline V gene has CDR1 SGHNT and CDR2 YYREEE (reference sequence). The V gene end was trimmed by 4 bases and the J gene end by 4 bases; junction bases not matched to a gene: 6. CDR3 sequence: CASSAGQGQYEQYF. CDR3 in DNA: TGTGCCAGCAGCGCGGGACAGGGCCAATACGAGCAGTACTTC.

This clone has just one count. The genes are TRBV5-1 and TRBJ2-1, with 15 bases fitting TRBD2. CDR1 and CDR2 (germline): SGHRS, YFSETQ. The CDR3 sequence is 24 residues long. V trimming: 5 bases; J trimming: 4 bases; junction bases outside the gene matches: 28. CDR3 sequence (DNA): TGCGCCAGCAGTAAAATAGTCCGGGACAGGCCGGGACTAGCGGGAGGCCGCGATTACAATGAGCAGTTCTTC. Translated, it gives CASSKIVRDRPGLAGGRDYNEQFF.

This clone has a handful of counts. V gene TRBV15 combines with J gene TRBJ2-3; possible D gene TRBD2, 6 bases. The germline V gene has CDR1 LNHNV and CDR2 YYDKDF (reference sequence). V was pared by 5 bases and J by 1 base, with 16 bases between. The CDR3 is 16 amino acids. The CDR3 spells CATSPRVPSGTDTQYF. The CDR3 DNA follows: TGTGCCACCAGCCCTCGCGTGCCTAGCGGCACAGATACGCAGTATTTT.

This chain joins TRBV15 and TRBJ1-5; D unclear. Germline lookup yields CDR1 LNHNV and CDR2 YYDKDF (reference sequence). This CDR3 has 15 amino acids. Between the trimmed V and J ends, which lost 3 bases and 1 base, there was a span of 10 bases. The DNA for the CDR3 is TGTGCCACCAGCAGGAGACAAGGCAGCAATCAGCCCCAGCATTTT. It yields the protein CATSRRQGSNQPQHF. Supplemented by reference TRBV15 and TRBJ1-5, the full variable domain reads DAMVIQNPRYQVTQFGKPVTLSCSQTLNHNVMYWYQQKSSQAPKLLFHYYDKDFNNEADTPDNFQSRRPNTSFCFLDIRSPGLGDTAMYLCATSRRQGSNQPQHFGDGTRLSIL.

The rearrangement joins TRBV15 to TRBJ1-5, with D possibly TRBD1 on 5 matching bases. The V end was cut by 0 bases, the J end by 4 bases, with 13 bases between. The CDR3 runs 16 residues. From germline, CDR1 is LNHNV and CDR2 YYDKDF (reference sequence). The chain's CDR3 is CATSRDPDSWNQPQHF. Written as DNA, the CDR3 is TGTGCCACCAGCAGAGATCCCGACAGCTGGAATCAGCCCCAGCATTTT.

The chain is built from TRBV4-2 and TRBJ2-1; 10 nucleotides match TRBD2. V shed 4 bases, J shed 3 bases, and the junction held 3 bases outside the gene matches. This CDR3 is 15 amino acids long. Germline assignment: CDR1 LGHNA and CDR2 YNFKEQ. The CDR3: CASSRTSGIYNEQFF. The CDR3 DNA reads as TGTGCCAGCAGCCGAACTAGCGGGATCTACAATGAGCAGTTCTTC.

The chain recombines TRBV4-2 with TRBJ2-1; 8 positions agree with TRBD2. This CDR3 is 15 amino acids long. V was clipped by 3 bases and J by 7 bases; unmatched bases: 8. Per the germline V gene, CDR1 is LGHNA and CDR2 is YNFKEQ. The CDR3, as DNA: TGTGCCAGCAGCCAGTCTAGCGGGCCCAAGAATGAGCAGTTCTTC. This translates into CASSQSSGPKNEQFF.